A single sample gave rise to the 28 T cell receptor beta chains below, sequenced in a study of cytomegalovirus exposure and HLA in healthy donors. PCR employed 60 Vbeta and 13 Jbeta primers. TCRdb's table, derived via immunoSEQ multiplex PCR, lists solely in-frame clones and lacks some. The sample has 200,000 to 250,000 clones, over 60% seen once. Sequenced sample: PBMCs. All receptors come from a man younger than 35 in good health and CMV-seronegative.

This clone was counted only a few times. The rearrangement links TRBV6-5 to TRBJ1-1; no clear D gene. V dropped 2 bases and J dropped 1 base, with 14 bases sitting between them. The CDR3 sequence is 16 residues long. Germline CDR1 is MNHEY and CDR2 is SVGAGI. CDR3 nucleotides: TGTGCCAGCAGTTACGAGCGGTGGGGTGGGAACACTGAAGCTTTCTTT. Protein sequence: CASSYERWGGNTEAFF.

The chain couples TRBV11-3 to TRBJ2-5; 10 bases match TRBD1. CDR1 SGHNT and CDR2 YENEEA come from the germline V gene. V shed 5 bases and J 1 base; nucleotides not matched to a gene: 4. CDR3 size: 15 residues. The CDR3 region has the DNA TGTGCCAGCAGCGCCCGGACAGGGGGCCAAGAGACCCAGTACTTC. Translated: CASSARTGGQETQYF. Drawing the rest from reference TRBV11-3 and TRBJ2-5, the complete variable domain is EAGVVQSPRYKIIEKKQPVAFWCNPISGHNTLYWYLQNLGQGPELLIRYENEEAVDDSQLPKDRFSAERLKGVDSTLKIQPAELGDSAVYLCASSARTGGQETQYFGPGTRLLVL.

The DNA of the CDR3 is TGTGCCACCAGCAGAGGACAGGGCAACTACGAGCAGTACTTC. Protein sequence: CATSRGQGNYEQYF. The chain has TRBV15 and TRBJ2-7; 7 nucleotides agree with TRBD1. J gave up 3 bases and V 1 base, and 3 bases lay outside the gene matches. Germline V gene lookup returns CDR1 LNHNV and CDR2 YYDKDF (reference sequence). This CDR3 is built from 14 residues.

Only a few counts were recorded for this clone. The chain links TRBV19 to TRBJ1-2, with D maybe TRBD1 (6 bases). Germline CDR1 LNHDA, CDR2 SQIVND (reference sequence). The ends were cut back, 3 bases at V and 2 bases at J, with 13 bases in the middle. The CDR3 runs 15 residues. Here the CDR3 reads CASSIHSGANYGYTF. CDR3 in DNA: TGTGCCAGTAGTATCCACTCAGGGGCGAACTATGGCTACACCTTC.

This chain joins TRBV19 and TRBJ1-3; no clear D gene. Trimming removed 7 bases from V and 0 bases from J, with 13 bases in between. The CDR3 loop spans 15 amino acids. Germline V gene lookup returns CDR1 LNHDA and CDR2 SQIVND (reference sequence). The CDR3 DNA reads TGTGCCAGTACCCCGCGGAGACCCTCTGGAAACACCATATATTTT. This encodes CASTPRRPSGNTIYF. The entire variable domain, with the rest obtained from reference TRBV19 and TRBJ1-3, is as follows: DGGITQSPKYLFRKEGQNVTLSCEQNLNHDAMYWYRQDPGQGLRLIYYSQIVNDFQKGDIAEGYSVSREKKESFPLTVTSAQKNPTAFYLCASTPRRPSGNTIYFGEGSWLTVV.

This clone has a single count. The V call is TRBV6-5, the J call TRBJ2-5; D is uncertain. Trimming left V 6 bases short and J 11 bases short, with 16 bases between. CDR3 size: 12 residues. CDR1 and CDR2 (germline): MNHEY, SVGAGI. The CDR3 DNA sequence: TGTGCCAGCAGCCGAAACTACATAGAGCAGTACTTC. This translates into CASSRNYIEQYF.

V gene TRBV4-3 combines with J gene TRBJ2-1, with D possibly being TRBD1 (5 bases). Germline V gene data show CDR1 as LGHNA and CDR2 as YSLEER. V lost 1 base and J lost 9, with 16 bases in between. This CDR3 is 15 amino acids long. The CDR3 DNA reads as TGCGCCAGCAGCCAAGCCAATCAGGGTTTCTTTGAGCAGTTCTTC. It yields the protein CASSQANQGFFEQFF.

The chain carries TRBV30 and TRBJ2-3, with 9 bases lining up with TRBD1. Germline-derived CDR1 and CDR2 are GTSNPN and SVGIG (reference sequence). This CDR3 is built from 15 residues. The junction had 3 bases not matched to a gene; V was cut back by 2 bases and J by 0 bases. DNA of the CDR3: TGTGCCTGGAGTTCCGGGACAGGGAGCACAGATACGCAGTATTTT. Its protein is CAWSSGTGSTDTQYF.

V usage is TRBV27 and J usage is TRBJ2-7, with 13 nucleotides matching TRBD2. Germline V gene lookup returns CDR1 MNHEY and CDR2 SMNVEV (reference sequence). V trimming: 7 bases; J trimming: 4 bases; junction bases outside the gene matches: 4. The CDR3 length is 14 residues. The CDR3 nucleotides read TGTGCCAGCAAGGGACTAGCGGGATATTACGAGCAGTACTTC. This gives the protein CASKGLAGYYEQYF.

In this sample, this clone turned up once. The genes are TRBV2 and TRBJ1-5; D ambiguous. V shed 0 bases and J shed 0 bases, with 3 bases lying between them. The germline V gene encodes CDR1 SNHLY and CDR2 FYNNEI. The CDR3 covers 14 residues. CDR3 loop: CASSEANSNQPQHF. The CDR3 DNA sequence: TGTGCCAGCAGTGAAGCTAATAGCAATCAGCCCCAGCATTTT.

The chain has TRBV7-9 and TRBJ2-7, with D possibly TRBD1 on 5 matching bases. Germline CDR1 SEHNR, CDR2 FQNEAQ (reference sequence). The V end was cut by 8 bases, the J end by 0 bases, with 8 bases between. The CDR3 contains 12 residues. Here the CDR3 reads CASGQGSYEQYF. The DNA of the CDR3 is TGTGCCAGCGGTCAGGGCTCCTACGAGCAGTACTTC.

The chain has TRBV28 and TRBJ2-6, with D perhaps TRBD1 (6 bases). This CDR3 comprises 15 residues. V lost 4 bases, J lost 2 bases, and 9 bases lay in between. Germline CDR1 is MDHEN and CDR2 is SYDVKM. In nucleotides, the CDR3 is TGTGCCAGCAGTTCGTCAGGGGCTGGGGCCAACGTCCTGACTTTC. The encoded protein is CASSSSGAGANVLTF.

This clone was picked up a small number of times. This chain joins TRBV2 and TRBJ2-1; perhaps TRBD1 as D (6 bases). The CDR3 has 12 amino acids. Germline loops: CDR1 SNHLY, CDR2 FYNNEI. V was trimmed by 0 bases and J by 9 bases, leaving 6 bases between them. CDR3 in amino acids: CASSEAGGEQFF. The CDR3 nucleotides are TGTGCCAGCAGTGAAGCAGGGGGTGAGCAGTTCTTC.

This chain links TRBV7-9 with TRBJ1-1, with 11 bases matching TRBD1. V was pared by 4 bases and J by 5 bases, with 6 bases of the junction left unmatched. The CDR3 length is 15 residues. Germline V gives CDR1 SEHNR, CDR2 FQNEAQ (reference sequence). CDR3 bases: TGTGCCAGCAGCTCAAGGGACAGGGGGAGGACTGAAGCTTTCTTT. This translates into CASSSRDRGRTEAFF. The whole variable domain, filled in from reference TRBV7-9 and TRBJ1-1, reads DTGVSQNPRHKITKRGQNVTFRCDPISEHNRLYWYRQTLGQGPEFLTYFQNEAQLEKSRLLSDRFSAERPKGSFSTLEIQRTEQGDSAMYLCASSSRDRGRTEAFFGQGTRLTVV.

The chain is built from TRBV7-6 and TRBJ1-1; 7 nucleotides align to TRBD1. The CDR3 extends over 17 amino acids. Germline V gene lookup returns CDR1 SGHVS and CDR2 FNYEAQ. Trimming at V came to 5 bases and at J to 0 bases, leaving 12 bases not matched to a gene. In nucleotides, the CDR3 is TGTGCCAGCAGCCCCCTGTCTTCCGGGACAGTGAACACTGAAGCTTTCTTT. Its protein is CASSPLSSGTVNTEAFF.

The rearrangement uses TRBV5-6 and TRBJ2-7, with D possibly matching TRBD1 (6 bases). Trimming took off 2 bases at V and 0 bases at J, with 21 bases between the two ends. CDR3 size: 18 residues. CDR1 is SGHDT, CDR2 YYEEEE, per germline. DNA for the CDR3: TGTGCCAGCAGCTTTTCACTGGGGGCGAGGATTTTCTCCTACGAGCAGTACTTC. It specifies CASSFSLGARIFSYEQYF.

The DNA of the CDR3 is TGTGCCAGCAGTGGCCTTTGTCTAGCGGGAGGACGGGAAAATGAGCAGTTCTTC. Translated: CASSGLCLAGGRENEQFF. J is TRBJ2-1 and V is TRBV2; 11 bases fit TRBD2. With 4 bases clipped from V and 7 bases from J, the junction kept 15 bases outside the gene matches. There are 18 residues in the CDR3. Looked up from germline, CDR1 is SNHLY and CDR2 is FYNNEI.

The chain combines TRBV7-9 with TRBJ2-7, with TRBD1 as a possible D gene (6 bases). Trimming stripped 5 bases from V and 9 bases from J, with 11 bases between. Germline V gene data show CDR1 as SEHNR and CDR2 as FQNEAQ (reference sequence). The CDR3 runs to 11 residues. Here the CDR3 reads CASSPGAGQYF. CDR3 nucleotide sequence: TGTGCCAGCAGCCCAGGGGCGGGGCAGTACTTC.

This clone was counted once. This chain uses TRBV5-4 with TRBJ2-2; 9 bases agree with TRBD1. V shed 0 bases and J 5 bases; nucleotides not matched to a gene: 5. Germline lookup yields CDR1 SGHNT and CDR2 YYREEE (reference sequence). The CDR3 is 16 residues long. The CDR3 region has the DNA TGTGCCAGCAGCTTGGCCGGGACAGGGTCGACCGGGGAGCTGTTTTTT. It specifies CASSLAGTGSTGELFF.

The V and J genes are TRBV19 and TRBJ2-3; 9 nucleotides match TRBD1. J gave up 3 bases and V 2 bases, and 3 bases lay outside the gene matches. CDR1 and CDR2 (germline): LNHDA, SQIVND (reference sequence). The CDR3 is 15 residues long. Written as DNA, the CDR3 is TGTGCCAGTAGTATATTGGGACAGGGAACAGATACGCAGTATTTT. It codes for CASSILGQGTDTQYF.

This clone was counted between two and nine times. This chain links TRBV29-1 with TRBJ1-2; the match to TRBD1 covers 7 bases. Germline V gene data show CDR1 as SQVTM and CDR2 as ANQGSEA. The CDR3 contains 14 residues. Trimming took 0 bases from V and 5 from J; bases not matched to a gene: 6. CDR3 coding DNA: TGCAGCGTTGAAGATCCCGACAGGGTTTATGGCTACACCTTC. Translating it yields CSVEDPDRVYGYTF.

For the CDR3, the DNA is TGTGCCAGCAGCTTCAACGGGGGGTCCTACGAGCAGTACTTC. Residues: CASSFNGGSYEQYF. The chain couples TRBV7-6 to TRBJ2-7; 7 nucleotides line up with TRBD2. The V and J ends lost 3 bases and 1 base, in that order; junction bases with no gene match: 3. Per germline, CDR1 SGHVS and CDR2 FNYEAQ. The length of the CDR3 is 14 residues.

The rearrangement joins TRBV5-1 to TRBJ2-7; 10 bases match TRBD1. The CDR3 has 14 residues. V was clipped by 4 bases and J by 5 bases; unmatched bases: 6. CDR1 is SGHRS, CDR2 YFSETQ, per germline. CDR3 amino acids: CASSVRQGAHEQYF. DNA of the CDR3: TGCGCCAGCAGCGTAAGACAGGGGGCCCACGAGCAGTACTTC.

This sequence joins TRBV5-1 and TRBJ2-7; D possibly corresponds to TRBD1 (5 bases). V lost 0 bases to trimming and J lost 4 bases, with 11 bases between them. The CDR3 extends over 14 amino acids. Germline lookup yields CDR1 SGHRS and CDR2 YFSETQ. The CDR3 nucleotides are TGCGCCAGCAGCTTGGTTGACAGTTTTTACGAGCAGTACTTC. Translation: CASSLVDSFYEQYF.

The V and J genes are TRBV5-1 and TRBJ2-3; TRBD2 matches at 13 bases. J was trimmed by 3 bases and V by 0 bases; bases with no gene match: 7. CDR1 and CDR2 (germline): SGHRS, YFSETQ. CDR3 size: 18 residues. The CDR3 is CASSLVPGLAGMTDTQYF. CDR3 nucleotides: TGCGCCAGCAGCTTGGTGCCGGGACTAGCGGGAATGACAGATACGCAGTATTTT.

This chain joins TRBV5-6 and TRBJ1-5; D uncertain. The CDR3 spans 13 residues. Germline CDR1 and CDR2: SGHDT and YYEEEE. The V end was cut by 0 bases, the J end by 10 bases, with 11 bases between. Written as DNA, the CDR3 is TGTGCCAGCAGCTTGGGTCGGAGGGCTCCCCAGCATTTT. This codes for CASSLGRRAPQHF.

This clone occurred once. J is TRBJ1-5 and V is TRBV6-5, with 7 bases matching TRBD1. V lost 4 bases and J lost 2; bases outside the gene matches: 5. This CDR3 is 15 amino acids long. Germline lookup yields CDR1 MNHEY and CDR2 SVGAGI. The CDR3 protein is CASSSTGVGNQPQHF. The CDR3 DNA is TGTGCCAGCAGTTCCACAGGGGTGGGCAATCAGCCCCAGCATTTT.

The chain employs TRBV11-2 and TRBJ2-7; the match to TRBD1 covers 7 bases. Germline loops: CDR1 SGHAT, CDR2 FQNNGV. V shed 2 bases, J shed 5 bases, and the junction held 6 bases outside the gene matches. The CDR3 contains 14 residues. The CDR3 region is CASSLIAGGDEQYF. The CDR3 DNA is TGTGCCAGCAGCTTAATAGCAGGGGGTGACGAGCAGTACTTC.